This T cell receptor beta chain emerged from a study of T cells after yellow fever vaccination (dated by TCRdb to about 2019). A note on the overall study: Libraries from fractions with low cell numbers were prepared with the SMART-Seq v4 Ultra Low Input RNA kit. To follow T-cell clones before and after both primary and booster YFV17D yellow fever vaccination, bulk TCR alpha and beta repertoires underwent longitudinal sequencing. Two healthy male donors, one aged 18 to 29 and one aged 30 to 40 years, made up the cohort. Blood was collected at multiple timepoints before and after primary and secondary immunization, and bulk PBMC replicates and cell subsets were isolated.

In its sample, this clonotype was seen a few times. No antigen is known for it. Per-nucleotide qualities are absent, and no much larger clonotype sits a single base away. TCR cDNA was made using 5'RACE template switching, a step that added a universal primer site and unique molecular identifiers. Priming for cDNA synthesis came from both the TCR alpha and TCR beta constant segments. Libraries were amplified in two PCR steps, with sample barcodes and sequencing adapters added in the second step. Sequencing of libraries was performed on Illumina HiSeq 2500 (2x100 bp) or NovaSeq (2x150 bp). Per the original workflow: Demultiplexing of reads and collapsing into UMI consensus sequences were performed with MIGEC, and V(D)J alignment was carried out with MiXCR. Vaccine-responding clonotypes were defined with edgeR using replicate PBMC samples, requiring FDR below 0.01 and a log2 fold change above 5 up to day 15. CD4 or CD8 identity was assigned to each bulk clonotype according to whether the clonotype was present at higher abundance in the sequenced CD4 repertoire or the sequenced CD8 repertoire. Starting from the raw public reads, TCRdb applied fastp trimming at Q25, assembled clones with MiXCR and retained in-frame beta chains. Every distinct CDR3 protein forms one entry, paired with its most common genes and DNA. Clone size and V and J calls follow TCRdb, not the original study. This sample comprises 320,000 or so distinct CDR3 sequences, roughly 8.4% of them detected only once. The ten largest clones represent roughly 15% of the sample.

The treatment or condition label for this specimen denotes: live attenuated yellow fever vaccine strain. At each blood-draw timepoint, two biological replicates of bulk PBMCs were obtained. A standard Ficoll-Paque protocol was used to isolate PBMCs from peripheral blood. RNA was extracted with TriZol from bulk PBMCs, CD4 and CD8 fractions, and dextramer-positive and dextramer-negative fractions. Germline trimming: 4 bases from V, 7 bases from J; junction bases outside gene matches: 6. Its CDR3 holds 15 amino acids, cysteine through phenylalanine. Of all the DNA, just the CDR3 is kept, 45 bases in frame from base 1. The CDR1 and CDR2 encoded by the germline V gene are MDHEN and SYDVKM. Findings and caveats that apply to the study as a whole: Compared with the primary T-cell response, the secondary T-cell response was faster but weaker, reaching its peak on day 5 rather than on day 15. Computational filtering was required because FACS-sorted repertoires could contain abundant contaminating clonotypes from the bulk population. Most clones expanded after primary vaccination were re-detected after the booster (almost 98% of CD4 and approximately 85% of CD8), suggesting broad memory maintenance. A small share of clonotypes was detected in both CD4 and CD8 compartments, with the overlap likely arising from convergent recombination. Because the study included only a couple of donors, the extent to which the findings can be generalized is limited.

This sample comprised PBMCs, obtained more than 40 days after the first yellow fever vaccination. This TCR came from a man aged 18 to 30 who received the YFV17D yellow fever vaccine. This chain is built from TRBV28 and TRBJ2-3, and TRBD2 aligns with 12 junction nucleotides. The encoded CDR3 is CASSSPTSGGHTQYF. At the DNA level, the sequence is TGTGCCAGCAGTTCTCCGACTAGCGGGGGACATACGCAGTATTTT.